This section outlines one TCR beta chain sequence together with its context. What it binds is not known. The stimulus was an HIV-1 Gag 15-mer peptide pool, about 1.1 ug/peptide/mL. Memory cells lacking CD40L and CD69 with high CD45RO were sorted. This was the immunoSEQ version 4 assay in survey mode. Each sample used up to about 1 ug genomic DNA diluted to about 10 ng/uL. Libraries were prepared by immunoSEQ multiplex PCR; TCRdb keeps only in-frame clonotypes and omits some of them. Of roughly 64,000 clones detected, 70% to 75% appear once; the ten largest clones hold about 1.5%. The data stem from a study of persistence of HIV-infected CD4 T cells. Germline CDR1 LNHNV, CDR2 YYDKDF (reference sequence). The CDR3 loop spans 11 amino acids. V dropped 5 bases and J dropped 3 bases, with 5 bases sitting between them.

The clonotype was recovered from an adult man with HIV who was CMV-seropositive. The V call is TRBV15, the J call TRBJ2-7; D call uncertain. The starting material was CD4+ T cells sorted from PBMCs after 18-hour stimulation, obtained from a patient who received antiretroviral therapy. The CDR3, as DNA: TGTGCCACCAGCGTCGGCTACGAGCAGTACTTC. This translates into CATSVGYEQYF.